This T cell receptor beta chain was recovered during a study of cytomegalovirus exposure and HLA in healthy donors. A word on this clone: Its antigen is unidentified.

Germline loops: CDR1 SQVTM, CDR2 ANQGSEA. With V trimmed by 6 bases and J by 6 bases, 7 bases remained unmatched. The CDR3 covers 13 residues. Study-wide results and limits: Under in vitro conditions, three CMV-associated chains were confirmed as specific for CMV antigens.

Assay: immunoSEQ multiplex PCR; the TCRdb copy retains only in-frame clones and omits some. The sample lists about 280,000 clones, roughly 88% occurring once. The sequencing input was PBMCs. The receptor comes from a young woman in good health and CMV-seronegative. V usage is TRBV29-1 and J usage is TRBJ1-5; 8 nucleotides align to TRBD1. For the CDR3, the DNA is TGCAGCGTCAGGACAGGGAAAAGTCAGCCCCAGCATTTT. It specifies CSVRTGKSQPQHF.